The 16 T cell receptor beta chains presented below share a single source sample, sequenced in a study of blood T cell repertoires in COVID-19 (dated by TCRdb to the early 2020s). The library was prepared using the immunoSEQ multiplex PCR assay. TCRdb stores this immuneACCESS table with in-frame sequences only. Part of the clones is absent; in the studies checked, under half of the shortfall reflects unresolved V genes, and no reason is known for the rest. A total of about 12,000 clones appear in this sample, more than 75% of them only once. The ten top clones hold around 15% of the sample. Sequenced material: peripheral blood. These receptors were taken from a man in his sixties or seventies with active COVID-19.

V usage is TRBV18 and J usage is TRBJ1-1; D remains unclear. Deletions cut 3 bases from V and 1 base from J, with 9 bases between. The CDR3 runs 14 residues. Germline V gene sequence: CDR1 KGHSH, CDR2 LQKENI. Written as DNA, the CDR3 is TGTGCCAGCTCACCGGCGGTGAGGAACACTGAAGCTTTCTTT. This gives the protein CASSPAVRNTEAFF. Based on the CDR3 plus reference TRBV18 and TRBJ1-1, the full variable domain is NAGVMQNPRHLVRRRGQEARLRCSPMKGHSHVYWYRQLPEEGLKFMVYLQKENIIDESGMPKERFSAEFPKEGPSILRIQQVVRGDSAAYFCASSPAVRNTEAFFGQGTRLTVV.

The chain joins TRBV6-5 to TRBJ1-1; 7 bases fit TRBD1. The CDR3 extends over 12 amino acids. Per the germline V gene, CDR1 is MNHEY and CDR2 is SVGAGI. Trimming at V came to 4 bases and at J to 8 bases, leaving 4 bases not matched to a gene. The CDR3 coding sequence is TGTGCCAGCAGTTTCCCAGGGGGAGAAGCTTTCTTT. Residues: CASSFPGGEAFF.

The rearrangement uses TRBV14 and TRBJ1-6, with D maybe TRBD1 (6 bases). The CDR3 runs 15 residues. Trimming shortened V by 5 bases and J by 5 bases, and 13 bases separated the two germline ends. CDR1 and CDR2 (germline): SGHDN, FVKESK. CDR3 sequence reads: CASSAHRVDNSPLHF. CDR3 nucleotide sequence: TGTGCCAGCAGCGCGCACAGGGTGGATAATTCACCCCTCCACTTT. Looking up the rest from reference TRBV14 and TRBJ1-6 gives the full variable domain: EAGVTQFPSHSVIEKGQTVTLRCDPISGHDNLYWYRRVMGKEIKFLLHFVKESKQDESGMPNNRFLAERTGGTYSTLKVQPAELEDSGVYFCASSAHRVDNSPLHFGNGTRLTVT.

This chain links TRBV5-1 with TRBJ1-2; 10 positions match TRBD1. With 2 bases clipped from V and 5 bases from J, the junction kept 15 bases outside the gene matches. Germline-derived CDR1 and CDR2 are SGHRS and YFSETQ. This CDR3 contains 18 residues. The CDR3 nucleotides are TGCGCCAGCAGCTTTAACCCAATCGGACAGGGGGGGCATTATGGCTACACCTTC. This encodes CASSFNPIGQGGHYGYTF.

This chain connects TRBV5-1 to TRBJ2-3, with 10 bases lining up with TRBD2. Unmatched junction bases numbered 8, after V lost 4 bases and J lost 6 bases. The germline V gene encodes CDR1 SGHRS and CDR2 YFSETQ. The CDR3 runs 15 residues. DNA for the CDR3: TGCGCCAGCAGCAAGGGGCTAGCGGGAGTGGATACGCAGTATTTT. It yields the protein CASSKGLAGVDTQYF.

The chain couples TRBV5-8 to TRBJ1-2; D is ambiguous. Germline V gene sequence: CDR1 SGHTS, CDR2 YDEGEE. The V gene lost 4 bases and the J gene lost 1 base, with 20 bases spanning the gap. The CDR3 runs 17 residues. The DNA for the CDR3 is TGTGCCAGCAGCCCTTTGAGAGGGCCTTTAAATAACTATGGCTACACCTTC. It yields the protein CASSPLRGPLNNYGYTF.

This chain links TRBV29-1 with TRBJ1-2, with TRBD1 identical over 7 bases. CDR1 is SQVTM, CDR2 ANQGSEA, per germline. The CDR3 has 12 residues. J gave up 2 bases and V 6 bases, and 3 bases lay outside the gene matches. As DNA, the CDR3 is TGCAGCGTGGGACAGACCAACTATGGCTACACCTTC. Translating gives CSVGQTNYGYTF.

In its sample, this clone was seen a few times. This chain uses TRBV30 with TRBJ2-7; TRBD1 agrees at 7 bases. The CDR3 runs 13 residues. V lost 0 bases, J lost 3 bases, and 2 bases stayed unmatched. CDR1 and CDR2 (germline): GTSNPN, SVGIG (reference sequence). The CDR3 reads CAWSVQGLYEQYF. The DNA for the CDR3 is TGTGCCTGGAGTGTACAGGGGCTCTACGAGCAGTACTTC.

CDR3 sequence (DNA): TGTGCCAGCAGCTTGTACAGGGGAGCCTACGAGCAGTACTTC. Protein: CASSLYRGAYEQYF. The chain links TRBV5-4 to TRBJ2-7; 7 bases fit TRBD1. The CDR3 totals 14 residues. CDR1 and CDR2 (germline): SGHNT, YYREEE (reference sequence). V lost 1 base, J lost 2 bases, and 3 bases stayed unmatched.

The V gene is TRBV3-1 (or the pseudogene TRBV3-2), the J gene TRBJ2-5, with TRBD1 identical over 8 bases. V trimming: 7 bases; J trimming: 5 bases; junction bases outside the gene matches: 12. CDR3 length equals 15 residues. Germline assignment: CDR1 LGHDT and CDR2 YNNKEL (reference sequence). The CDR3 DNA reads as TGTGCCAGCACCCAGAGTGCAGGGGGCACCGAGACCCAGTACTTC. This sequence encodes CASTQSAGGTETQYF.

Here the CDR3 reads CASSLNGANYGYTF. CDR3 nucleotides: TGTGCCAGCAGCTTAAACGGAGCTAACTATGGCTACACCTTC. The rearrangement uses TRBV7-8 and TRBJ1-2; D call uncertain. The CDR3 runs to 14 residues. Germline CDR1 SGHVS, CDR2 FQNEAQ. V lost 2 bases, J lost 0 bases, and 7 bases lay in between.

The chain combines TRBV6-2 or TRBV6-3 with TRBJ1-1; D not resolved. CDR3 length equals 13 residues. The V and J ends lost 6 bases and 3 bases respectively, with 11 bases between them. The germline V gene has CDR1 MNHEY and CDR2 SVGEGT. The CDR3 spells CASSAVSYTEAFF. The CDR3, as DNA: TGTGCCAGCAGCGCGGTCAGCTACACTGAAGCTTTCTTT.

The CDR3 bases are TGTGCCAGCAGCCTTATTTCGGGAGTGGGCGAGCAGTACTTC. Its translation is CASSLISGVGEQYF. This chain links TRBV7-9 with TRBJ2-7; tentative D call: TRBD2 (6 bases). This CDR3 region has 14 residues. Germline V gene sequence: CDR1 SEHNR, CDR2 FQNEAQ (reference sequence). Trimming cost V 5 bases and J 6 bases, with 17 bases left between them. Combining the CDR3 with reference TRBV7-9 and TRBJ2-7 gives the whole variable domain DTGVSQNPRHKITKRGQNVTFRCDPISEHNRLYWYRQTLGQGPEFLTYFQNEAQLEKSRLLSDRFSAERPKGSFSTLEIQRTEQGDSAMYLCASSLISGVGEQYFGPGTRLTVT.

The chain carries TRBV5-5 and TRBJ2-7, with 7 bases that match TRBD1. V was pared by 5 bases and J by 3 bases, with 8 bases of the junction left unmatched. The CDR3 contains 14 residues. Germline CDR1 is SGHKS and CDR2 is YYEKEE (reference sequence). In nucleotides, the CDR3 is TGTGCCAGCAGAGGACAGGCCGGGGACTACGAGCAGTACTTC. Residues: CASRGQAGDYEQYF.

This rearrangement joins TRBV27 to TRBJ1-6; possibly TRBD1 for D (5 bases). The length of the CDR3 is 14 residues. The germline V gene encodes CDR1 MNHEY and CDR2 SMNVEV (reference sequence). V was shortened by 6 bases and J by 7 bases, with 13 bases between the two germline ends. CDR3 loop: CASRTERRNSPLHF. In DNA form, the CDR3 reads TGTGCCAGCAGGACAGAACGAAGAAATTCACCCCTCCACTTT.

V is TRBV27 and J is TRBJ2-2; D may be TRBD2 (6 bases). In germline, CDR1 is MNHEY, CDR2 SMNVEV (reference sequence). With 1 base removed from V and 6 bases from J, the gap between germline ends came to 6 bases. The CDR3 length is 13 residues. The CDR3 DNA reads as TGTGCCAGCAGTTTATGGGAGGCCGGGGAGCTGTTTTTT. Its protein product is CASSLWEAGELFF.